Listed below are T cell receptor beta chains from one sample, sequenced in a study of T-cell reconstitution after alpha-beta-depleted transplantation in children. TCRdb re-derived calls from the PCR reads in MiXCR, one entry per CDR3 protein. Of 750,000 to 950,000 distinct CDR3 sequences listed, roughly 15% were seen once; the top ten hold just under 5%. This material consisted of PBMCs, mostly from graft donor cells, taken 360 days after TCRalphabeta/CD19-depleted stem cell transplant. These receptors were taken from a male patient between 10 and 17 years old who had a stem cell transplant for acute lymphoblastic leukemia, so the T cells may come from the graft donor. Each CDR3 is given with its conserved first and last residue. Fields, in order: clone size, D gene, J gene, V gene, CDR3 protein, CDR3 DNA. The D gene is left open where the match is weak. Clone size is given for some rows only: seen once, a few or many times, or a class if the clone is expanded.

- | TRBD1 | TRBJ2-1 | TRBV5-1 | CASSFWGQANEQFF | TGCGCCAGCAGCTTTTGGGGACAGGCCAATGAGCAGTTCTTC
many | - | TRBJ2-7 | TRBV3-1 | CASSQDVRRGGSYEQYF | TGTGCCAGCAGCCAAGATGTGAGGAGGGGAGGCTCCTACGAGCAGTACTTC
few | TRBD2 | TRBJ2-5 | TRBV3-1 | CASSQETRTGGETQYF | TGTGCCAGCAGCCAAGAGACACGGACGGGGGGAGAGACCCAGTACTTC
- | - | TRBJ2-7 | TRBV21-1 | CASSRDPPPYEQYF | TGTGCCAGCAGCCGGGACCCTCCTCCATACGAGCAGTACTTC
- | - | TRBJ2-2 | TRBV7-2 | CASSLGSLAPELFF | TGTGCCAGCAGCTTAGGGAGCCTAGCGCCAGAGCTGTTTTTT
- | - | TRBJ2-5 | TRBV4-1 | CASSQVINQETQYF | TGCGCCAGCAGCCAAGTGATTAACCAAGAGACCCAGTACTTC
- | TRBD1 | TRBJ2-5 | TRBV29-1 | CSVHSGTGGLAGVVTQYF | TGCAGCGTCCACTCCGGGACAGGGGGCCTAGCGGGAGTTGTGACCCAGTACTTC
few | - | TRBJ1-1 | TRBV18 | CASSPSAPGTEAFF | TGTGCCAGCTCACCATCGGCGCCCGGCACTGAAGCTTTCTTT
- | - | TRBJ1-2 | TRBV24-1 | CATSDWTANYGYTF | TGTGCCACCAGTGATTGGACAGCGAACTATGGCTACACCTTC
once | - | TRBJ2-7 | TRBV6-2/TRBV6-3 | CASSWTRAYEQYF | TGTGCCAGCAGTTGGACTCGTGCCTACGAGCAGTACTTC
- | TRBD2 | TRBJ2-1 | TRBV5-1 | CASSLYPGLGGNEQFF | TGCGCCAGCAGCTTGTATCCGGGACTAGGGGGCAATGAGCAGTTCTTC
- | - | TRBJ2-1 | TRBV2 | CASSGDWLYNEQFF | TGTGCCAGCAGTGGGGACTGGCTATACAATGAGCAGTTCTTC
few | TRBD1 | TRBJ2-2 | TRBV28 | CASSFFGTGGTGELFF | TGTGCCAGCAGTTTTTTCGGGACAGGAGGCACCGGGGAGCTGTTTTTT
- | - | TRBJ2-2 | TRBV5-4 | CASSLAKEVGMGNTGELFF | TGTGCCAGCAGCTTGGCCAAGGAAGTGGGTATGGGGAACACCGGGGAGCTGTTTTTT
many | - | TRBJ2-2 | TRBV5-1 | CASNWGSITGELFF | TGCGCCAGCAACTGGGGAAGTATTACCGGGGAGCTGTTTTTT
- | - | TRBJ1-1 | TRBV20-1 | CSARPRLRGATEAFF | TGCAGTGCTAGGCCTCGGCTGAGGGGAGCGACTGAAGCTTTCTTT
- | TRBD1 | TRBJ2-1 | TRBV20-1 | CSARGDRGRSNEQFF | TGCAGTGCACGTGGGGACAGGGGGCGCAGTAATGAGCAGTTCTTC
few | - | TRBJ1-5 | TRBV15 | CATSRVYSLNQPQHF | TGTGCCACCAGCAGAGTATACAGCCTAAATCAGCCCCAGCATTTT
many | TRBD1 | TRBJ1-1 | TRBV24-1 | CATRPSGGQGTEAFF | TGTGCCACCAGACCGTCAGGGGGACAGGGCACTGAAGCTTTCTTT
- | - | TRBJ1-2 | TRBV20-1 | CSAAGATGNHYGYTF | TGCAGTGCTGCTGGAGCGACCGGTAATCACTATGGCTACACCTTC
few | TRBD2 | TRBJ2-5 | TRBV11-1 | CASSLSRLAGVWEETQYF | TGTGCCAGCAGCTTGTCGAGACTAGCGGGAGTATGGGAGGAGACCCAGTACTTC
few | TRBD1 | TRBJ1-1 | TRBV12-3/TRBV12-4 | CASRDRRMNTEAFF | TGTGCCAGCAGGGACAGGCGGATGAACACTGAAGCTTTCTTT
- | TRBD1 | TRBJ2-7 | TRBV12-3/TRBV12-4 | CASRSTGQLYEQYF | TGTGCCAGCAGGTCGACGGGACAGCTCTACGAGCAGTACTTC
- | TRBD2 | TRBJ2-3 | TRBV3-1 | CASSQGPGLAGTDTQYF | TGTGCCAGCAGCCAAGGGCCAGGACTAGCGGGCACAGATACGCAGTATTTT
- | - | TRBJ1-1 | TRBV6-5 | CASSYSRWAHRLNTEAFF | TGTGCCAGCAGTTACTCGCGGTGGGCACACCGGTTGAACACTGAAGCTTTCTTT
- | - | TRBJ1-2 | TRBV2 | CASSDPSGAGKSSTF | TGTGCCAGCAGTGATCCGAGCGGGGCAGGGAAAAGCAGCACCTTC
- | - | TRBJ2-1 | TRBV7-3 | CASSLNREAYNEQFF | TGTGCCAGCAGCTTAAATCGGGAAGCTTACAATGAGCAGTTCTTC
- | TRBD1 | TRBJ1-1 | TRBV5-1 | CASSRIGTGGSRGTEAFF | TGCGCCAGCAGCCGGATAGGGACAGGGGGCTCCCGAGGCACTGAAGCTTTCTTT
- | TRBD2 | TRBJ2-5 | TRBV11-2 | CASSLGGRAAETQYF | TGTGCCAGCAGCTTAGGTGGGAGGGCGGCAGAGACCCAGTACTTC
- | - | TRBJ1-1 | TRBV5-1 | CASSTQPRNTEAFF | TGCGCCAGCAGCACTCAACCCCGCAACACTGAAGCTTTCTTT
many | - | TRBJ2-5 | TRBV29-1 | CSVEARMGGGRETQYF | TGCAGCGTTGAAGCCCGAATGGGGGGCGGCAGGGAGACCCAGTACTTC
few | - | TRBJ2-4 | TRBV7-2 | CASSSTNKNIQYF | TGTGCCAGCAGCTCGACTAACAAAAACATTCAGTACTTC
few | TRBD1 | TRBJ2-7 | TRBV7-9 | CASSPAYWTGSSYEQYF | TGTGCCAGCAGCCCGGCTTATTGGACAGGCAGCTCCTACGAGCAGTACTTC
- | - | TRBJ2-3 | TRBV9 | CASSVEGASTDTQYF | TGTGCCAGCAGCGTAGAAGGGGCTAGCACAGATACGCAGTATTTT
- | - | TRBJ1-2 | TRBV2 | CASSVDEGFGYGYTF | TGTGCCAGCAGTGTAGATGAGGGTTTCGGCTATGGCTACACCTTC
few | - | TRBJ2-3 | TRBV28 | CASSLEYLVDTQYF | TGTGCCAGCAGTTTAGAGTATCTGGTAGATACGCAGTATTTT
few | TRBD2 | TRBJ2-1 | TRBV20-1 | CSARKRENNEQFF | TGCAGTGCTAGGAAGCGGGAAAACAATGAGCAGTTCTTC
- | - | TRBJ2-7 | TRBV7-9 | CASSLETTQYEQYF | TGTGCCAGCAGCTTAGAGACCACCCAATACGAGCAGTACTTC
- | TRBD2 | TRBJ2-1 | TRBV27 | CASSLGLAGVFNNEQFF | TGTGCCAGCAGTTTAGGACTAGCGGGAGTCTTTAACAATGAGCAGTTCTTC
many | - | TRBJ1-3 | TRBV20-1 | CSARAGYSGNTIYF | TGCAGTGCTAGAGCAGGGTACTCTGGAAACACCATATATTTT
few | TRBD2 | TRBJ2-5 | TRBV10-3 | CAISEPGTSVGETQYF | TGTGCCATCAGTGAGCCCGGGACTAGCGTCGGAGAGACCCAGTACTTC
- | - | TRBJ2-2 | TRBV2 | CASSEGGPGELFF | TGTGCCAGCAGTGAGGGCGGCCCCGGGGAGCTGTTTTTT
few | TRBD2 | TRBJ2-2 | TRBV5-1 | CASSLAGNSGRRSNTGELFF | TGCGCCAGCAGCTTGGCCGGGAATAGCGGGAGGCGATCGAACACCGGGGAGCTGTTTTTT